Listed below are T cell receptor beta chains from one sample, sequenced in a study of human T cells and chemical hapten exposure. Each CDR3 protein is one row after TCRdb ran MiXCR on the RACE reads. The data show over 50,000 distinct CDR3 sequences, approximately 10% seen once. Sequenced here: whole blood, sampled in connection with sensitization to the hapten diphenylcyclopropenone (DPC). The source is a woman aged 35 to 49 with alopecia areata. Some clones in this sample may be carry-over from other donors' samples. The CDR3 runs from the conserved cysteine through the conserved F or W. Fields, in order: J gene, V gene, clone size, D gene, CDR3 DNA, CDR3 protein. The D gene is left open where the match is weak. Expanded clones are given a class, and other clones once, few, many or no size at all.

>TRBJ2-1|TRBV28|few|TRBD2
TGTGCCAGCATCGGCGGGGGGGCCTACAATGAGCAGTTCTTC
CASIGGGAYNEQFF
>TRBJ1-1|TRBV12-3/TRBV12-4|NA|NA
TGTGCCAGCAGTAAGTCGACTGAAGCTTTCTTT
CASSKSTEAFF
>TRBJ1-4|TRBV7-6|NA|NA
TGTGCCAGCAGCCCGAGGGCAGGGGAGGTGAAACTGTTTTTT
CASSPRAGEVKLFF
>TRBJ1-1|TRBV5-4|few|TRBD1
TGTGCCAGCAGCTTGGGTACGGGACAGGGGTACCCTGAAGCTTTCTTT
CASSLGTGQGYPEAFF
>TRBJ2-2|TRBV29-1|few|NA
TGCAGCGGTAACCATGGACTTCGCGGGGAGCTGTTTTTT
CSGNHGLRGELFF
>TRBJ1-2|TRBV24-1|many|NA
TGTGCCACCAGTGATTCAAACGCCTATGGCTACACCTTC
CATSDSNAYGYTF
>TRBJ2-3|TRBV10-3|once|NA
TGTGCCATCAGTGCCCTAGCCGGCGATACGCAGTATTTT
CAISALAGDTQYF
>TRBJ1-1|TRBV30|few|NA
TGTGCCTGGAGTGTAAGGGAACCTGAAGCTTTCTTT
CAWSVREPEAFF
>TRBJ2-5|TRBV28|NA|TRBD2
TGTGCCAGCGAGAGCGGGGGGGCCAAGGAGACCCAGTACTTC
CASESGGAKETQYF
>TRBJ1-5|TRBV10-2|many|NA
TGCGCCAGCAGTGAGACTTCCCTCAGCAATCAGCCCCAGCATTTT
CASSETSLSNQPQHF
>TRBJ2-1|TRBV20-1|few|TRBD2
TGCAGTGCTAGAGAGTTCGCTGGCGGGGGATTGAACAATGAGCAGTTCTTC
CSAREFAGGGLNNEQFF
>TRBJ2-5|TRBV28|few|NA
TGTGTCAGTGGCCGCTCCTTCCAAGAGACCCAGTACTTC
CVSGRSFQETQYF
>TRBJ1-5|TRBV19|NA|NA
TGTGCCAGTAGTCTGGGACTTCACGGAGGACAGCCCCAGCATTTT
CASSLGLHGGQPQHF
>TRBJ1-6|TRBV3-1|many|TRBD1
TGTGCCAGCAGCCCTGACAGGGGAGCCGGATATTCACCCCTCCACTTT
CASSPDRGAGYSPLHF
>TRBJ1-5|TRBV13|NA|NA
TGTGCCAGCAGCTTTAGCAGGGCTTTTAATCAGCCCCAGCATTTT
CASSFSRAFNQPQHF
>TRBJ1-1|TRBV29-1|many|TRBD1
TGCAGCGTTGCGGACAGGTCGAACACTGAAGCTTTCTTT
CSVADRSNTEAFF
>TRBJ2-5|TRBV18|NA|TRBD1
TGTGCCAGCTCACCCCTGACAGGGGAAGAGACCCAGTACTTC
CASSPLTGEETQYF
>TRBJ1-4|TRBV18|NA|NA
TGTGCCAGCTCACCACCGGCTGAAAAACTGTTTTTT
CASSPPAEKLFF
>TRBJ1-5|TRBV5-1|many|TRBD1
TGCGCCAGCAGCCCGACAGGGAACAATCAGCCCCAGCATTTT
CASSPTGNNQPQHF
>TRBJ2-2|TRBV6-4|NA|NA
TGTGCCAGCAGTGACGGGCAGGGGTTCACCGGGGAGCTGTTTTTT
CASSDGQGFTGELFF
>TRBJ2-1|TRBV29-1|many|TRBD2
TGCAGCGCAAGCCCGGGACTAGCGGGGAACAATGAGCAGTTCTTC
CSASPGLAGNNEQFF
>TRBJ1-1|TRBV7-3|many|NA
TGTGCCAGCAGACAAGACGGGAACACTGAAGCTTTCTTT
CASRQDGNTEAFF
>TRBJ2-5|TRBV5-6|few|TRBD2
TGTGCCAGCAGCTCAGGACTAGCGCCGTACCAAGAGACCCAGTACTTC
CASSSGLAPYQETQYF
>TRBJ2-1|TRBV6-2/TRBV6-3|few|NA
TGTGCCAGCAGTTACTCCGGGCCGTATGAGCAGTTCTTC
CASSYSGPYEQFF